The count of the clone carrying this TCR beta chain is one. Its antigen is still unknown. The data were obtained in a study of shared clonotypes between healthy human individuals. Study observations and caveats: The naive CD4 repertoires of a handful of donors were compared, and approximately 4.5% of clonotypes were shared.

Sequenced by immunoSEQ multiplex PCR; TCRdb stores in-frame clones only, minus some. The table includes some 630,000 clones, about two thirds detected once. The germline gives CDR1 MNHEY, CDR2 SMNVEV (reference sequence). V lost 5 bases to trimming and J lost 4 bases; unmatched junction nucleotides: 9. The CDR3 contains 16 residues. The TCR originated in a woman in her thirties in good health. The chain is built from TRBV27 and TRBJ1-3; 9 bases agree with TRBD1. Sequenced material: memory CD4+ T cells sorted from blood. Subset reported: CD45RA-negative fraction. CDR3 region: CASSATGGAGGNTIYF. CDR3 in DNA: TGTGCCAGCAGTGCAACAGGGGGCGCGGGAGGAAACACCATATATTTT.